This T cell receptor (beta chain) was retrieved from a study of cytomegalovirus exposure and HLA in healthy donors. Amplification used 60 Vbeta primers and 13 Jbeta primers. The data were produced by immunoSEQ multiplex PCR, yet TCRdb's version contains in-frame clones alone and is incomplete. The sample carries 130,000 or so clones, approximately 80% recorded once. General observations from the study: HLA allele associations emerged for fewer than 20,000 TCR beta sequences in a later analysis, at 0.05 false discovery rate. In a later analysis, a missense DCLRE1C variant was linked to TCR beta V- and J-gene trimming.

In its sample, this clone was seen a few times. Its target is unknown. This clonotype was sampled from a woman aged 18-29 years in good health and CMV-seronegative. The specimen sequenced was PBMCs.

As DNA, the CDR3 is TGTGCCAGCTCCGGTAGCTCCTACGAGCAGTACTTC. This sequence encodes CASSGSSYEQYF. This chain joins TRBV6-6 and TRBJ2-7; the D is unclear. This CDR3 has 12 residues. The V gene's germline CDR1 is MNHNY and CDR2 SVGAGI (reference sequence). V was trimmed by 8 bases and J by 0 bases, leaving 8 bases between them.